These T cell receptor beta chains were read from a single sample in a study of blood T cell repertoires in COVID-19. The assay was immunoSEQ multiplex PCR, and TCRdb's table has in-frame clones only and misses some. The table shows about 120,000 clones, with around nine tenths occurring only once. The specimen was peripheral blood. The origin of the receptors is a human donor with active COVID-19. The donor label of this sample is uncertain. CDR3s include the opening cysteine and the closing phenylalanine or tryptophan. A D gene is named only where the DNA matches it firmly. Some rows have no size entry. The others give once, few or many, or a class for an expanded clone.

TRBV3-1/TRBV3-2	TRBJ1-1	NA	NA	TGTGCCAGCAGCCAAGATCGAGCCTTGAACACTGAAGCTTTCTTT	CASSQDRALNTEAFF
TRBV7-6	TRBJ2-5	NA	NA	TGTGCCAGCAGCTTAGGTCAAGGCGGGGGACACTCCCAGTACTTC	CASSLGQGGGHSQYF
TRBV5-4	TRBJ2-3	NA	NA	TGTGCCAGCAGCTCTACCACAGATACGCAGTATTTT	CASSSTTDTQYF
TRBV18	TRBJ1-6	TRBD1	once	TGTGCCAGCTCACCGTCAGGGGGCTTTGATTCACCCCTCCACTTT	CASSPSGGFDSPLHF
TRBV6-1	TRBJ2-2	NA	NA	TGTGCCAGCAGTGAGGCGGGTCACCGCACCGGGGAGCTGTTTTTT	CASSEAGHRTGELFF
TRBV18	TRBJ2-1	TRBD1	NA	TGTGCCAGCTCACGACAGGGGGCGATCAATGAGCAGTTCTTC	CASSRQGAINEQFF
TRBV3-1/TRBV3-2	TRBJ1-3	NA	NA	TGTGCCAGCAGCCAAGCCCGGGGCGGGGTTGGAAACACCATATATTTT	CASSQARGGVGNTIYF
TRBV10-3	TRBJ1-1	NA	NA	TGTGCCATCAGGGCAGGGCGAGGAGGGTTCACCGAAATGAACACTGAAGCTTTCTTT	CAIRAGRGGFTEMNTEAFF
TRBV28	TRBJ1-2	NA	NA	TGTGCCAGCAGTTGGACACAGCTGGATGGCTACACCTTC	CASSWTQLDGYTF
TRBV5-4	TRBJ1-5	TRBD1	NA	TGTGCCAGCAGCTTGGACAGGGGAGACCAGCCCCAGCATTTT	CASSLDRGDQPQHF
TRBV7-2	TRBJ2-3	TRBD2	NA	TGTGCCAGCAGCCCCCGACTAGCGGGGGGCACAGATACGCAGTATTTT	CASSPRLAGGTDTQYF
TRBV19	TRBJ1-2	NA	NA	TGTGCCAGTAGTATAGATATCACAGGAACTAACTATGGCTACACCTTC	CASSIDITGTNYGYTF
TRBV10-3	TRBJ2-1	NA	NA	TGTGCCATTGCCAGCTACAATGAGCAGTTCTTC	CAIASYNEQFF
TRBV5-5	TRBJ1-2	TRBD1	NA	TGTGCCAGCAGCAGCCGGACAGGGAAGAGGGTCTATGGCTACACCTTC	CASSSRTGKRVYGYTF
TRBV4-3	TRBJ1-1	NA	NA	TGCGCCAGCAGCCAAGATGCGGGGGTGAAGACTGAAGCTTTCTTT	CASSQDAGVKTEAFF
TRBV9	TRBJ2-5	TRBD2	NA	TGTGCCAGCAGCGTAGCCCCTTCTAGCGGGGGGCAAGAGACCCAGTACTTC	CASSVAPSSGGQETQYF
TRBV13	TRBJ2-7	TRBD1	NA	TGTGCCAGCAGCCTCGGGACAGGGTCATCCTACGAGCAGTACTTC	CASSLGTGSSYEQYF
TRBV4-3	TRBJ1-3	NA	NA	TGCGCCAGCAGCCAAGACAGGGGAAACACCATATATTTT	CASSQDRGNTIYF
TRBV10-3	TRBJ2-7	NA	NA	TGTGCCATCAGTGATCAGGGACACTACGAGCAGTACTTC	CAISDQGHYEQYF
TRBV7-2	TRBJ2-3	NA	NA	TGTGCCAGCCGCAGGGACACAGATACGCAGTATTTT	CASRRDTDTQYF